This entry features one TCR beta chain sequence. The antigen is undetermined. Unique molecular identifiers were built into the TCRbeta library. Each CDR3 protein is one row after TCRdb ran MiXCR on the PCR reads. This table has about 540,000 distinct CDR3 sequences, 27% appearing once. This sample is part of a study of T-cell reconstitution after alpha-beta-depleted transplantation in children. The V and J ends lost 7 bases and 4 bases respectively, with 8 bases between them. CDR3 length equals 12 residues. The study, taken as a whole, reports: T cells produced anew were the main source of T-cell counts and diversity one year after transplant. In patients about two months after transplant, alpha-beta T cells reportedly arose from several hundred expanded graft clones. Some patients showed high day-60 TCRbeta diversity, which derived from surviving recipient T cells and thymic progenitors.

The rearrangement joins TRBV12-3 or TRBV12-4 to TRBJ2-1; perhaps TRBD2 as D (5 bases). The specimen was PBMCs, collected before TCRalphabeta/CD19-depleted stem cell transplant. The clonotype was recovered from a boy younger than two with Wiskott-Aldrich syndrome, due to receive a stem cell transplant. CDR3 in amino acids: CASKSGYNEQFF. CDR3 bases: TGTGCCAGCAAAAGCGGTTACAATGAGCAGTTCTTC.